Each of the 32 T cell receptor beta chains below was sequenced from the same sample in a study of blood T cell repertoires in COVID-19 (dated by TCRdb to 2019 to 2021). Library preparation used the immunoSEQ multiplex PCR assay. Entries here come from immuneACCESS through TCRdb and include only in-frame sequences with V and J called. Some clones fail to appear in such tables; in the studies checked, an unresolved V gene covers under half of the shortfall, and the cause of the remainder is unknown. The sample yields approximately 140,000 clones; approximately 88% were counted once. The ten largest clones add up to 4.5% to 7% of the sample. The specimen sequenced was PBMCs or T cells enriched from blood (not recorded which). These TCRs come from a man in his forties with acute COVID-19.

The genes are TRBV7-9 and TRBJ1-3, with D possibly TRBD1 on 6 matching bases. From germline, CDR1 is SEHNR and CDR2 FQNEAQ (reference sequence). V lost 5 bases to trimming and J lost 1 base, with 15 bases between them. This CDR3 is 16 amino acids long. The CDR3 sequence is CASSKSNRESGNTIYF. In DNA form, the CDR3 reads TGTGCCAGCAGCAAAAGTAACAGGGAGTCTGGAAACACCATATATTTT.

This sequence joins TRBV7-8 and TRBJ1-6; no reliable D call. The CDR3 is 15 residues long. Germline values: CDR1 SGHVS, CDR2 FQNEAQ. V gave up 1 base and J gave up 0 bases, with 4 bases separating them. CDR3 in amino acids: CASSLERSYNSPLHF. The CDR3 nucleotides are TGTGCCAGCAGCTTAGAGCGCTCCTATAATTCACCCCTCCACTTT.

The V and J genes are TRBV29-1 and TRBJ2-1; perhaps TRBD2 as D (6 bases). This CDR3 contains 16 residues. Germline loops: CDR1 SQVTM, CDR2 ANQGSEA. Trimming took off 1 base at V and 0 bases at J, with 13 bases between the two ends. CDR3 in DNA: TGCAGCGTTGAAGCAAAGCGGGCTAGCTCCTACAATGAGCAGTTCTTC. Protein: CSVEAKRASSYNEQFF.

The V gene is TRBV28, the J gene TRBJ1-2; tentative D call: TRBD1 (6 bases). The CDR3 totals 15 residues. V was pared by 5 bases and J by 5 bases, with 18 bases between. In germline, CDR1 is MDHEN, CDR2 SYDVKM. The CDR3 DNA follows: TGTGCCAGCAGTCTTCTACGGGGGGCGGGATATGGCTACACCTTC. This sequence encodes CASSLLRGAGYGYTF.

This sequence joins TRBV2 and TRBJ2-2; D is undetermined. V lost 7 bases and J 4 bases, leaving 13 bases between the germline ends. The CDR3 contains 14 residues. Germline V gives CDR1 SNHLY, CDR2 FYNNEI. CDR3 nucleotide sequence: TGTGCCAGCACCCCCCACGTGGCCACCGGGGAGCTGTTTTTT. Its translation: CASTPHVATGELFF.

The chain links TRBV9 to TRBJ1-5; TRBD1 is a possible D gene (6 bases). Germline V gene sequence: CDR1 SGDLS, CDR2 YYNGEE. This CDR3 is built from 13 residues. Deletions cut 6 bases from V and 3 bases from J, with 10 bases between. The CDR3 is CASNRDNNQPQHF. The CDR3 coding sequence is TGTGCCAGCAACCGGGACAACAATCAGCCCCAGCATTTT. Variable domain in full (rest from reference TRBV9 and TRBJ1-5): DSGVTQTPKHLITATGQRVTLRCSPRSGDLSVYWYQQSLDQGLQFLIQYYNGEERAKGNILERFSAQQFPDLHSELNLSSLELGDSALYFCASNRDNNQPQHFGDGTRLSIL.

The rearrangement uses TRBV9 and TRBJ1-1; 10 nucleotides line up with TRBD1. CDR1 and CDR2 (germline): SGDLS, YYNGEE. With V trimmed by 3 bases and J by 1 base, 12 bases remained unmatched. The CDR3 contains 18 residues. CDR3: CASSARSGTGVGNTEAFF. DNA of the CDR3: TGTGCCAGCAGCGCCCGCTCCGGGACAGGGGTGGGGAACACTGAAGCTTTCTTT.

This clone was found a few times. The rearrangement uses TRBV29-1 and TRBJ1-1; 10 nucleotides agree with TRBD1. Germline CDR1 and CDR2: SQVTM and ANQGSEA. V lost 5 bases, J lost 1 base, and 1 base stayed unmatched. The CDR3 sequence is 13 residues long. DNA of the CDR3: TGCAGCGTTAGGACAGGGGGGAACACTGAAGCTTTCTTT. Translating gives CSVRTGGNTEAFF.

The rearrangement uses TRBV30 and TRBJ2-5; D is unclear. The CDR3 is 12 amino acids. V dropped 0 bases and J dropped 5 bases, with 7 bases sitting between them. Germline V CDR1 and CDR2: GTSNPN, SVGIG (reference sequence). The CDR3 DNA follows: TGTGCCTGGAGTGTAAGCGTTGAGACCCAGTACTTC. This gives the protein CAWSVSVETQYF.

The chain employs TRBV4-2 and TRBJ2-5; D uncertain. Trimming took off 4 bases at V and 4 bases at J, with 13 bases between the two ends. The germline CDR1 and CDR2 sequences are LGHNA and YNFKEQ. This CDR3 comprises 14 residues. The CDR3 is CASSPSPQTETQYF. The CDR3 region has the DNA TGTGCCAGCAGCCCTTCCCCACAGACAGAGACCCAGTACTTC.

The rearrangement links TRBV30 to TRBJ1-4; a possible D gene is TRBD1 (6 bases). Trimming pared 3 bases from V and 4 bases from J, leaving 15 bases between. The length of the CDR3 is 15 residues. Germline CDR1 is GTSNPN and CDR2 is SVGIG (reference sequence). The CDR3 region is CAWRLQGLGNEKLFF. The CDR3 DNA is TGTGCCTGGAGATTACAGGGTCTGGGTAATGAAAAACTGTTTTTT.

The rearrangement uses TRBV4-3 and TRBJ2-3; possible D gene TRBD2, 5 bases. CDR3 length: 16 amino acids. CDR1 and CDR2 from the germline V gene are LGHNA and YSLEER. Trimming shortened V by 0 bases and J by 7 bases, and 17 bases separated the two germline ends. DNA for the CDR3: TGCGCCAGCAGCCAAGACGATAGCGACTGGGGAAATACGCAGTATTTT. This translates into CASSQDDSDWGNTQYF.

The rearrangement joins TRBV27 to TRBJ1-5, with 7 bases aligning to TRBD1. CDR1 and CDR2 from the germline V gene are MNHEY and SMNVEV (reference sequence). The CDR3 is made up of 15 amino acids. J lost 7 bases, V lost 5 bases, and 11 bases had no gene match. CDR3 nucleotide sequence: TGTGCCAGCAGTCCGCGGACAGGAATTAAACAGCCCCAGCATTTT. Translation gives CASSPRTGIKQPQHF.

The chain uses TRBV5-1 and TRBJ2-7, with 7 bases matching TRBD1. Trimming removed 0 bases from V and 5 bases from J; junction bases left unmatched: 5. Germline loops: CDR1 SGHRS, CDR2 YFSETQ. This CDR3 contains 14 residues. CDR3 nucleotide sequence: TGCGCCAGCAGCTTGGCGACAGGGTGGGACGAGCAGTACTTC. Translating gives CASSLATGWDEQYF.

This chain uses TRBV6-2 or TRBV6-3 with TRBJ1-1; a possible D gene is TRBD1 (5 bases). Trimming took 6 bases from V and 1 from J, leaving 18 bases between them. The CDR3 covers 16 residues. Germline V gene data show CDR1 as MNHEY and CDR2 as SVGEGT. Here the CDR3 reads CASSPRVDKTNTEAFF. The DNA of the CDR3 is TGTGCCAGCAGCCCTCGGGTGGACAAGACGAACACTGAAGCTTTCTTT.

The V gene is TRBV19, the J gene TRBJ1-5; 11 positions match TRBD1. There are 14 residues in the CDR3. The germline V gene has CDR1 LNHDA and CDR2 SQIVND (reference sequence). V dropped 9 bases and J dropped 7; count of bases not matched to a gene: 8. The CDR3 DNA reads as TGTGCCAGCAGCGGGACAGGGGGTTGGCAGCCCCAGCATTTT. Its protein is CASSGTGGWQPQHF.

The V gene is TRBV30, the J gene TRBJ1-4; 10 bases are a match to TRBD1. The CDR3 is made up of 13 amino acids. The germline gives CDR1 GTSNPN, CDR2 SVGIG (reference sequence). The ends lost 5 bases at V and 8 bases at J; junction bases unmatched: 5. CDR3 protein: CAWFPGQGEKLFF. DNA for the CDR3: TGTGCCTGGTTCCCGGGACAGGGGGAAAAACTGTTTTTT.

The gene calls are TRBV7-9 and TRBJ1-2, with D possibly being TRBD1 (5 bases). Per the germline V gene, CDR1 is SEHNR and CDR2 is FQNEAQ (reference sequence). The CDR3 consists of 12 residues. The V and J ends lost 1 base and 5 bases respectively, with 5 bases between them. The CDR3 protein is CASSLEGYGYTF. The DNA of the CDR3 is TGTGCCAGCAGCTTAGAGGGGTATGGCTACACCTTC. The entire variable domain, with the rest obtained from reference TRBV7-9 and TRBJ1-2, is as follows: DTGVSQNPRHKITKRGQNVTFRCDPISEHNRLYWYRQTLGQGPEFLTYFQNEAQLEKSRLLSDRFSAERPKGSFSTLEIQRTEQGDSAMYLCASSLEGYGYTFGSGTRLTVV.

The rearrangement uses TRBV19 and TRBJ2-2, with D uncertain. CDR3 length: 14 residues. CDR1 and CDR2 (germline): LNHDA, SQIVND (reference sequence). Trimming left V 7 bases short and J 2 bases short, with 11 bases between. The CDR3 sequence is CASMLGVNTGELFF. CDR3 nucleotide sequence: TGTGCCAGTATGTTAGGAGTTAACACCGGGGAGCTGTTTTTT.

This chain connects TRBV5-6 to TRBJ2-7; the D gene is possibly TRBD1 (6 bases). V was trimmed by 0 bases and J by 3 bases, leaving 10 bases between them. The CDR3 totals 14 residues. Germline values: CDR1 SGHDT, CDR2 YYEEEE. The DNA of the CDR3 is TGTGCCAGCAGCTTGGTAGGGACAAACTACGAGCAGTACTTC. The encoded protein is CASSLVGTNYEQYF.

This rearrangement joins TRBV6-5 to TRBJ2-2, with a weak D call TRBD2 (7 bases). The V end was cut by 1 base, the J end by 3 bases, with 12 bases between. This CDR3 is 16 amino acids long. Germline assignment: CDR1 MNHEY and CDR2 SVGAGI. Here the CDR3 DNA reads TGTGCCAGCAGTTACTTTCTAGGGGGGGACACCGGGGAGCTGTTTTTT. Its translation is CASSYFLGGDTGELFF.

CDR3 nucleotides: TGTGCCAGCAGCGCGGACTCGTACTCCTACGAGCAGTACTTC. Its translation: CASSADSYSYEQYF. This chain connects TRBV5-4 to TRBJ2-7, with D possibly matching TRBD2 (5 bases). The CDR3 loop spans 14 amino acids. Between the trimmed V and J ends, which lost 4 bases and 0 bases, there was a span of 11 bases. From germline, CDR1 is SGHNT and CDR2 YYREEE (reference sequence).

The chain is built from TRBV7-8 and TRBJ1-3; TRBD1 might be the D (6 bases). This CDR3 contains 13 residues. Trimming pared 1 base from V and 6 bases from J, leaving 7 bases between. Germline-derived CDR1 and CDR2 are SGHVS and FQNEAQ. In nucleotides, the CDR3 is TGTGCCAGCAGCTTAGACAGGGAAAACACCATATATTTT. Translated, it gives CASSLDRENTIYF.

This clone was seen a few times. This chain uses TRBV30 with TRBJ1-1, with D perhaps matching TRBD1 (6 bases). With 3 bases removed from V and 4 bases from J, the gap between germline ends came to 12 bases. The CDR3 totals 13 residues. CDR1 GTSNPN and CDR2 SVGIG come from the germline V gene (reference sequence). The CDR3 sequence is CAWRKGGTTEAFF. CDR3 sequence (DNA): TGTGCCTGGAGGAAGGGGGGGACCACTGAAGCTTTCTTT.

J is TRBJ2-5 and V is TRBV6-5; maybe TRBD2 (6 bases). The CDR3 runs to 15 residues. The germline CDR1 and CDR2 sequences are MNHEY and SVGAGI. Trimming took off 0 bases at V and 3 bases at J, with 11 bases between the two ends. CDR3 residues: CASSYSGGVEETQYF. CDR3 coding DNA: TGTGCCAGCAGTTACTCGGGGGGAGTGGAAGAGACCCAGTACTTC.

The chain links TRBV5-4 to TRBJ1-2, with D possibly TRBD1 on 6 matching bases. Per germline, CDR1 SGHNT and CDR2 YYREEE (reference sequence). Trimming stripped 1 base from V and 3 bases from J, with 7 bases between. The CDR3 sequence is 13 residues long. The chain's CDR3 is CASSLSGDYGYTF. CDR3 nucleotides: TGTGCCAGCAGCTTGTCAGGGGACTATGGCTACACCTTC.

The J gene is TRBJ2-1, the V gene TRBV2; TRBD1 might be the D (5 bases). Deletions cut 7 bases from V and 0 bases from J, with 10 bases between. In germline, CDR1 is SNHLY, CDR2 FYNNEI. The CDR3 is 14 amino acids. CDR3 DNA: TGTGCCAGCACAGGGTTGAGCTCCTACAATGAGCAGTTCTTC. This translates into CASTGLSSYNEQFF.

This clone was found a few times. The chain employs TRBV19 and TRBJ1-5; 7 nucleotides align to TRBD1. The germline V gene encodes CDR1 LNHDA and CDR2 SQIVND (reference sequence). Trimming removed 5 bases from V and 2 bases from J; junction bases left unmatched: 18. CDR3 size: 19 residues. The CDR3 DNA follows: TGTGCCAGTAGTGATCAGACAGGGACATCCAGCGGAGGCAATCAGCCCCAGCATTTT. Translated, it gives CASSDQTGTSSGGNQPQHF. Full variable domain (missing parts from reference TRBV19 and TRBJ1-5): DGGITQSPKYLFRKEGQNVTLSCEQNLNHDAMYWYRQDPGQGLRLIYYSQIVNDFQKGDIAEGYSVSREKKESFPLTVTSAQKNPTAFYLCASSDQTGTSSGGNQPQHFGDGTRLSIL.

This chain uses TRBV12-3 or TRBV12-4 with TRBJ1-1; no definite D call. CDR3 length: 12 amino acids. Trimming removed 2 bases at V and 8 bases at J, with 9 bases between. CDR3 sequence reads: CASSLSGGEAFF. CDR3 bases: TGTGCCAGCAGTTTATCAGGAGGGGAAGCTTTCTTT.

This clone was seen once. This chain uses TRBV3-1 (or the pseudogene TRBV3-2) with TRBJ1-1; 12 positions match TRBD1. The J segment lost 4 bases and the V segment lost 4 bases, leaving 13 bases of the junction unmatched. CDR1 is LGHDT and CDR2 is YNNKEL in the germline V gene (reference sequence). The CDR3 contains 18 residues. CDR3 coding DNA: TGTGCCAGCAGCCCACAATTGGGGACAGGGGGCCGGGGCACTGAAGCTTTCTTT. Protein: CASSPQLGTGGRGTEAFF.

This sequence joins TRBV5-1 and TRBJ2-1, with a tentative D call TRBD1 (5 bases). Germline assignment: CDR1 SGHRS and CDR2 YFSETQ. CDR3 length: 16 residues. V was pared by 2 bases and J by 5 bases, with 17 bases between. CDR3 sequence: CASSLALAGYNNEQFF. The CDR3 DNA follows: TGCGCCAGCAGCTTAGCGCTGGCAGGGTACAACAATGAGCAGTTCTTC.

V and J are TRBV28 and TRBJ2-1, with a tentative D call TRBD1 (6 bases). The CDR3 runs 17 residues. V was cut by 5 bases and J by 7 bases, with 24 bases left in between. Germline CDR1 reads MDHEN; CDR2 reads SYDVKM. CDR3 bases: TGTGCCAGCAGTACCATACCAGGGGAGTGGTCGTCAAATGAGCAGTTCTTC. Its protein product is CASSTIPGEWSSNEQFF.